The 25 T cell receptor beta chains reported below all come from one sample, sequenced in a study of regulatory T cells in long-lasting Graves disease. CDR3 regions were amplified by Arm-PCR using iRepertoire HTBI primers to build TCR beta libraries. TCRdb itself ran the multiplex PCR reads through MiXCR, one entry per CDR3 protein. The sample has more than 300,000 distinct CDR3 sequences; roughly 24% are singletons. The time point was: persistent/refractory GD, antithyroid drugs over 5 years with positive TRAb. TCR sequences were obtained from RNA taken from PBMCs. The sample consisted of peripheral blood mononuclear cells (PBMCs), taken when the disease was refractory, from a patient treated with antithyroid drugs. The receptors stem from a woman between 40 and 55 years old with Graves disease.

This clonotype has only a few counts. The chain carries TRBV5-6 and TRBJ2-1, with TRBD2 identical over 13 bases. V gave up 3 bases and J gave up 5 bases; unmatched junction bases: 5. The CDR3 is made up of 16 amino acids. Germline values: CDR1 SGHDT, CDR2 YYEEEE. The chain's CDR3 is CASSSWTSGGDNEQFF. The CDR3 DNA is TGTGCCAGCAGCTCCTGGACTAGCGGGGGAGACAATGAGCAGTTCTTC.

The J gene is TRBJ2-7, the V gene TRBV27, with D tentatively TRBD1 (6 bases). Between the trimmed V and J ends, which lost 5 bases and 7 bases, there was a span of 21 bases. Germline loops: CDR1 MNHEY, CDR2 SMNVEV (reference sequence). The CDR3 has 15 residues. CDR3 bases: TGTGCCAGCAGTCTTCGACAGGACTTCGGTGGGGAGCAGTACTTC. It specifies CASSLRQDFGGEQYF.

This clonotype was counted ten times or more. The CDR3 region has the DNA TGCAGTGCGAGGGACAGGAGCACTGAAGCTTTCTTT. Translating gives CSARDRSTEAFF. This chain connects TRBV20-1 to TRBJ1-1; TRBD1 matches at 8 bases. CDR1 and CDR2 from the germline V gene are DFQATT and SNEGSKA (reference sequence). Losses at the gene ends were 6 bases for V and 4 bases for J; bases not matched to a gene: 4. This CDR3 comprises 12 residues.

This clonotype has at least ten counts. The V and J genes are TRBV20-1 and TRBJ2-5; D possibly corresponds to TRBD1 (5 bases). The germline V and J ends were trimmed by 2 bases and 2 bases, with 12 bases remaining between them. Per the germline V gene, CDR1 is DFQATT and CDR2 is SNEGSKA (reference sequence). This CDR3 spans 14 amino acids. Written as DNA, the CDR3 is TGCAGTGCTAGACTCCCCGGACATCAAGAGACCCAGTACTTC. This encodes CSARLPGHQETQYF.

The chain carries TRBV6-9 and TRBJ2-2; D gene uncertain. V lost 3 bases and J lost 1, with 12 bases in between. The CDR3 is 16 residues long. Germline CDR1 and CDR2: MNHGY and SVAAGI. This chain's CDR3 is CASSYSRTQNTGELFF. CDR3 coding DNA: TGTGCCAGCAGTTACTCTAGGACCCAGAACACCGGGGAGCTGTTTTTT.

The chain combines TRBV7-9 with TRBJ1-3; D not certain. Between the trimmed V and J ends, which lost 6 bases and 4 bases, there was a span of 7 bases. There are 12 residues in the CDR3. CDR1 SEHNR and CDR2 FQNEAQ come from the germline V gene (reference sequence). The CDR3 loop reads CASRTPGNTIYF. The CDR3, as DNA: TGTGCCAGCAGAACCCCAGGAAACACCATATATTTT.

There are many counts of this clonotype. The chain carries TRBV29-1 and TRBJ1-2, with 7 bases that match TRBD1. Germline CDR1 SQVTM, CDR2 ANQGSEA. V gave up 6 bases and J gave up 3 bases; unmatched junction bases: 10. The CDR3 length is 14 residues. In DNA, the CDR3 is TGCAGCGTGAAAGACAGGGTCTCATACTATGGCTACACCTTC. It translates to CSVKDRVSYYGYTF.

This chain uses TRBV7-2 with TRBJ2-1, with 9 positions matching TRBD1. The junction had 8 bases not matched to a gene; V was cut back by 1 base and J by 7 bases. Germline V gene lookup returns CDR1 SGHTA and CDR2 FQGNSA. The CDR3 totals 16 residues. CDR3: CASSLGRDRVGNEQFF. The CDR3 nucleotides read TGTGCCAGCAGCTTAGGCCGGGACAGGGTGGGGAATGAGCAGTTCTTC.

This clonotype was seen at least ten times. The genes are TRBV20-1 and TRBJ2-7; D gene uncertain. The CDR3 runs 13 residues. Trimming took 3 bases from V and 0 from J, leaving 9 bases between them. Germline CDR1 and CDR2: DFQATT and SNEGSKA (reference sequence). The CDR3 loop is CSASGLDSYEQYF. The CDR3 nucleotides are TGCAGTGCTAGTGGGCTAGACTCCTACGAGCAGTACTTC.

This clonotype was counted once. The chain joins TRBV6-6 to TRBJ2-1; D unresolved. This CDR3 region has 15 residues. Germline assignment: CDR1 MNHNY and CDR2 SVGAGI (reference sequence). Trimming took 2 bases from V and 8 from J, leaving 16 bases between them. The CDR3: CASSYGRADSDEQFF. The CDR3 DNA is TGTGCCAGCAGTTACGGCCGAGCTGACTCGGATGAGCAGTTCTTC.

This chain links TRBV7-8 with TRBJ1-1; the match to TRBD1 covers 9 bases. J gave up 5 bases and V 5 bases, and 9 bases lay outside the gene matches. This CDR3 comprises 15 residues. Germline V gene lookup returns CDR1 SGHVS and CDR2 FQNEAQ. CDR3 coding DNA: TGTGCCAGCAGCCCCCGCGGGACAGGGATGACTGAAGCTTTCTTT. Translation: CASSPRGTGMTEAFF.

This clonotype has a count of ten or more. The CDR3 region is CASSVAAVSYEQYF. CDR3 sequence (DNA): TGTGCCAGCAGCGTAGCAGCGGTCTCCTACGAGCAGTACTTC. This rearrangement joins TRBV9 to TRBJ2-7, with a weak D call TRBD2 (5 bases). The V and J ends lost 0 bases and 0 bases respectively, with 7 bases between them. The CDR3 covers 14 residues. The germline V gene encodes CDR1 SGDLS and CDR2 YYNGEE. Drawing the rest from reference TRBV9 and TRBJ2-7, the complete variable domain is DSGVTQTPKHLITATGQRVTLRCSPRSGDLSVYWYQQSLDQGLQFLIQYYNGEERAKGNILERFSAQQFPDLHSELNLSSLELGDSALYFCASSVAAVSYEQYFGPGTRLTVT.

This clonotype was detected only a few times. This rearrangement joins TRBV2 to TRBJ1-1; D gene uncertain. Deletions cut 1 base from V and 0 bases from J, with 6 bases between. CDR1 and CDR2 from the germline V gene are SNHLY and FYNNEI. The CDR3 has 14 residues. Here the CDR3 DNA reads TGTGCCAGCAGTGAAGACAGCGTGAACACTGAAGCTTTCTTT. This gives the protein CASSEDSVNTEAFF. Looking up the rest from reference TRBV2 and TRBJ1-1 gives the full variable domain: EPEVTQTPSHQVTQMGQEVILRCVPISNHLYFYWYRQILGQKVEFLVSFYNNEISEKSEIFDDQFSVERPDGSNFTLKIRSTKLEDSAMYFCASSEDSVNTEAFFGQGTRLTVV.

This clonotype was seen a handful of times. Germline and junction disagree at one end, which may indicate a read error. The rearrangement joins TRBV27 to TRBJ2-7; TRBD2 matches 7 bases. The length of the CDR3 is 14 residues. CDR1 is MNHEY, CDR2 SMNVEV, per germline (reference sequence). The CDR3 DNA reads TGTGTCAGCAGTGAACGCGGGAGCTCCTACGAGCAGTACTTC. Amino acid sequence: CVSSERGSSYEQYF.

This clonotype occurred many times. The J gene is TRBJ1-5, the V gene TRBV28; D gene uncertain. CDR1 is MDHEN and CDR2 is SYDVKM in the germline V gene. The CDR3 length is 15 residues. Trimming left V 3 bases short and J 4 bases short, with 13 bases between. This CDR3 is CASSLVVSFNQPQHF. CDR3 coding DNA: TGTGCCAGCAGTTTGGTAGTCAGCTTTAATCAGCCCCAGCATTTT.

This clonotype was counted at least ten times. The CDR3 nucleotides are TGTGCCAGCAGTTCCCCAAACACATTAACAGGCGGGGAGCTGTTTTTT. Translation: CASSSPNTLTGGELFF. V gene TRBV28 combines with J gene TRBJ2-2, with D perhaps matching TRBD1 (5 bases). Per the germline V gene, CDR1 is MDHEN and CDR2 is SYDVKM. V lost 4 bases, J lost 7 bases, and 19 bases lay in between. This CDR3 spans 16 amino acids.

This clonotype was detected a few times. The chain recombines TRBV12-3 or TRBV12-4 with TRBJ2-2, with 8 nucleotides matching TRBD2. The junction had 3 bases not matched to a gene; V was cut back by 6 bases and J by 0 bases. The CDR3 is 15 residues long. CDR3 loop: CASRGGGSNTGELFF. As DNA, the CDR3 is TGTGCCAGCAGGGGCGGGGGGTCGAACACCGGGGAGCTGTTTTTT.

This clonotype appeared many times. This chain links TRBV20-1 with TRBJ1-1; 7 bases are a match to TRBD1. The CDR3 runs to 13 residues. Germline assignment: CDR1 DFQATT and CDR2 SNEGSKA (reference sequence). Losses at the gene ends were 6 bases for V and 4 bases for J; bases not matched to a gene: 8. CDR3 bases: TGCAGTGCCGCAACAGGGGCTGGCACTGAAGCTTTCTTT. Translated, it gives CSAATGAGTEAFF.

This clonotype was recorded at least ten times. The chain recombines TRBV6-2 or TRBV6-3 with TRBJ2-4; D may be TRBD1 (6 bases). Germline V lookup: CDR1 MNHEY, CDR2 SVGEGT. The CDR3 extends over 16 amino acids. V lost 1 base and J lost 1, with 11 bases in between. The CDR3 loop is CASSYLAGVAKNIQYF. The CDR3, as DNA: TGTGCCAGCAGTTACTTAGCAGGGGTGGCCAAAAACATTCAGTACTTC.

This clonotype has ten or more counts. J is TRBJ2-5 and V is TRBV2, with D tentatively TRBD1 (6 bases). The V end lost 6 bases, the J end lost 4 bases, and 15 bases lay between the germline ends. The V gene's germline CDR1 is SNHLY and CDR2 FYNNEI. There are 14 residues in the CDR3. CDR3 residues: CASSGTLVGETQYF. DNA of the CDR3: TGTGCCAGCAGCGGGACACTAGTGGGAGAGACCCAGTACTTC. Full variable domain (remainder filled in from reference TRBV2 and TRBJ2-5): EPEVTQTPSHQVTQMGQEVILRCVPISNHLYFYWYRQILGQKVEFLVSFYNNEISEKSEIFDDQFSVERPDGSNFTLKIRSTKLEDSAMYFCASSGTLVGETQYFGPGTRLLVL.

This clonotype was picked up many times. The gene calls are TRBV9 and TRBJ2-5; D gene ambiguous. This CDR3 contains 14 residues. Germline CDR1 and CDR2: SGDLS and YYNGEE. V was pared by 4 bases and J by 4 bases, with 14 bases between. The CDR3 reads CASSPGPLAETQYF. CDR3 sequence (DNA): TGTGCCAGCAGCCCAGGACCCCTGGCAGAGACCCAGTACTTC.

This clonotype was counted ten times or more. The CDR3 sequence: CASSLAPGTGNTEAFF. CDR3 DNA sequence: TGTGCCAGCAGCTTAGCCCCCGGGACAGGGAACACTGAAGCTTTCTTT. The chain is built from TRBV11-2 and TRBJ1-1, with TRBD1 matching 8 bases. Per germline, CDR1 SGHAT and CDR2 FQNNGV. Trimming took 1 base from V and 1 from J; bases not matched to a gene: 5. This CDR3 region has 16 residues.

This clonotype was recorded many times. The V and J genes are TRBV11-2 and TRBJ2-2; D not certain. There are 14 residues in the CDR3. V lost 2 bases to trimming and J lost 5 bases, with 9 bases between them. The germline V gene encodes CDR1 SGHAT and CDR2 FQNNGV. The CDR3 spells CASSLLPRTGELFF. Here the CDR3 DNA reads TGTGCCAGCAGCTTACTTCCGCGTACCGGGGAGCTGTTTTTT.

As DNA, the CDR3 is TGTGCCAGCAGTTTATCAGCGGGAGGGTTGAATGAGCAGTTCTTC. Protein sequence: CASSLSAGGLNEQFF. This rearrangement joins TRBV27 to TRBJ2-1, with 10 bases lining up with TRBD2. The CDR3 sequence is 15 residues long. Germline assignment: CDR1 MNHEY and CDR2 SMNVEV (reference sequence). J was trimmed by 7 bases and V by 0 bases; bases with no gene match: 3.

This chain uses TRBV7-2 with TRBJ2-3; a weak D match, TRBD2 (5 bases). The ends were cut back, 6 bases at V and 4 bases at J, with 11 bases in the middle. Germline V gives CDR1 SGHTA, CDR2 FQGNSA. The length of the CDR3 is 13 residues. The CDR3 protein is CASSVANADTQYF. The CDR3 nucleotides read TGTGCCAGCAGTGTAGCGAACGCAGATACGCAGTATTTT. Supplemented by reference TRBV7-2 and TRBJ2-3, the full variable domain reads GAGVSQSPSNKVTEKGKDVELRCDPISGHTALYWYRQSLGQGLEFLIYFQGNSAPDKSGLPSDRFSAERTGGSVSTLTIQRTQQEDSAVYLCASSVANADTQYFGPGTRLTVL.